This T cell receptor (beta chain) was documented in a study of regulatory T cells in long-lasting Graves disease. As to time point: newly diagnosed GD, antithyroid drugs for less than 3 months. PBMC-derived RNA was used for the TCR library. Building of the TCR beta libraries involved iRepertoire HTBI primers and Arm-PCR of CDR3 regions. MiXCR, run by TCRdb on the multiplex PCR reads, gives a single entry per CDR3 protein. The repertoire includes approximately 310,000 distinct CDR3 sequences, 15% to 20% of them detected once, and roughly 40% sits in the top ten. This clonotype was seen repeatedly, ten times or more. Antigen: not known. Germline V gene sequence: CDR1 SGHVS, CDR2 FQNEAQ. CDR3 length equals 14 residues. Trimming cost V 0 bases and J 6 bases, with 9 bases left between them. Study-level points and caveats: Reduced TCR diversity was observed in persistent Graves' patients versus newly diagnosed patients.

The sequence came from a female donor with Graves disease. This chain joins TRBV7-8 and TRBJ2-1, with D possibly TRBD1 on 5 matching bases. The source material was peripheral blood mononuclear cells (PBMCs), sampled at new diagnosis, from a patient treated with antithyroid drugs. This chain's CDR3 is CASSLAAGRNEQFF. CDR3 bases: TGTGCCAGCAGCTTAGCCGCAGGGCGCAATGAGCAGTTCTTC.